The rows below give T cell receptor beta chains drawn from one sample of a study of OX40 agonist ivuxolimab in advanced cancers. Libraries were prepared by immunoSEQ multiplex PCR; TCRdb keeps only in-frame clonotypes and omits some of them. The table has about 79,000 clones, around 85% seen once; the top ten hold about 4%. Sequencing used CD4+ or CD8+ T cells sorted from blood, obtained in a trial of the OX40 agonist ivuxolimab. The source of these receptors is an adult with an advanced solid tumor such as melanoma, head and neck, liver or kidney cancer. Both conserved end residues are trimmed from each CDR3.

V,J,CDR3
TRBV5-1,TRBJ2-5,ASSLQETQY
TRBV27,TRBJ1-5,ASTAQGGNQPQH
TRBV19,TRBJ2-1,ASSERDSSYNEQF
TRBV6-6,TRBJ1-3,ASSPGRTLSGNTIY
TRBV30,TRBJ1-3,AWSGTVGGAIY
TRBV9,TRBJ2-7,ASNPSGTGEEEQY
TRBV27,TRBJ2-7,ASSLGRGSYEQY
TRBV30,TRBJ2-6,AWRPGTTLFSGANVLT
TRBV7-3,TRBJ2-5,ASSLVPGGETQY
TRBV5-8,TRBJ1-5,ASSWASGQPQH
TRBV7-9,TRBJ2-7,ASSLSDKEDEQY
TRBV7-9,TRBJ2-7,ASSPPDSSYEQY
TRBV11-2,TRBJ2-6,ASSLVSGANVLT
TRBV13,-,ASSPGLGDYEQY
TRBV28,TRBJ1-2,ASSLPTDNYGYT
TRBV5-1,TRBJ2-2,ASRPGQLTGELF
TRBV11-2,TRBJ2-3,ASSGGAGSTDTQY
TRBV7-2,TRBJ2-3,ASSRTSGTDTQY
TRBV18,TRBJ1-6,ASSPNLPENSPLH
TRBV28,TRBJ2-7,ASSRSGQGPYEQY
TRBV5-1,TRBJ2-7,ASSGGTGDPLEQY
TRBV27,TRBJ2-1,ASSLQGPGVSYNEQF
TRBV6-6,TRBJ2-3,ASSYVRTTSTDTQY
TRBV6-1,TRBJ2-1,ASSASLGDREQF
TRBV5-1,TRBJ2-7,ASSLDRTYEQY
TRBV28,TRBJ1-3,ASSFAVGLDSGNTIY
TRBV19,TRBJ2-1,ASSFGQGAAYNEQF
TRBV4-3,TRBJ2-4,ASSQDLQGFMENIQY
TRBV19,TRBJ2-1,ASSPGQRGEQF
TRBV7-2,TRBJ1-2,ASSQDGGYT
TRBV30,-,AWNRGPTTSYEQY
TRBV10-3,TRBJ2-3,AIRDRTSGTDTQY
TRBV11-2,TRBJ2-7,ASSWRTYEQY
TRBV4-1,TRBJ2-7,ASSPDRSSYEQY
TRBV5-5,TRBJ2-2,ASSFYAPLGAATGELF
TRBV5-1,TRBJ2-1,ASSLVGLSNNEQF
TRBV11-2,TRBJ2-7,ASSSLTEQY
TRBV6-6,TRBJ2-5,ASSDHREEEQY